This T cell receptor beta chain was captured in a study of cytomegalovirus exposure and HLA in healthy donors. Study-wide findings and caveats: V segments that were indistinguishable, TRBV6-2 and TRBV6-3 among them, were omitted from analysis.

PCR amplification relied on 60 Vbeta primers (plus 13 Jbeta primers). Repertoires were generated with immunoSEQ multiplex PCR, while TCRdb's copy carries only in-frame clones and drops some. The table lists roughly 160,000 clones, about 76% of them singletons. Details on this clone: Antigen unknown.

When sampled, the donors appeared nominally healthy, though they likely had unrecorded immune exposures. The CDR3 covers 13 residues. J gave up 6 bases and V 4 bases, and 3 bases lay outside the gene matches. Germline CDR1 is SGHKS and CDR2 is YYEKEE (reference sequence). The receptor's source is a woman aged 18-29 years in good health and CMV-seropositive. The sequencing input was PBMCs. The chain employs TRBV5-5 and TRBJ2-1; 8 bases agree with TRBD1. CDR3 region: CASSRTGSNEQFF. In nucleotides, the CDR3 is TGTGCCAGCAGCCGGACAGGGAGCAATGAGCAGTTCTTC.